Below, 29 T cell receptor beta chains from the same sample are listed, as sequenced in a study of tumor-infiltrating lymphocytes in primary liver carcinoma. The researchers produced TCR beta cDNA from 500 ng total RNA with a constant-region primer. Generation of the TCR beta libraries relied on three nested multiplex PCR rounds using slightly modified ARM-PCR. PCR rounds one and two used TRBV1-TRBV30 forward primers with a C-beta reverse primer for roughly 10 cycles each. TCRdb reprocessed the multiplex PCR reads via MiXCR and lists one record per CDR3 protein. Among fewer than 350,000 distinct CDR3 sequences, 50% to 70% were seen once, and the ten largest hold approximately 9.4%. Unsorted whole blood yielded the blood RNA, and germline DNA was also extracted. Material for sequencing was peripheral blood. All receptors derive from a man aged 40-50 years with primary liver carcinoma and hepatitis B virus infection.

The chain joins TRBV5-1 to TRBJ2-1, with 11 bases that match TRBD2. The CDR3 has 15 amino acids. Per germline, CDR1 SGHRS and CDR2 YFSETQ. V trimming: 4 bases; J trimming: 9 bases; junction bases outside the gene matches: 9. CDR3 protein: CASSPLAGGPFEQFF. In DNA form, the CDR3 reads TGCGCCAGCAGCCCCTTAGCGGGAGGGCCCTTTGAGCAGTTCTTC.

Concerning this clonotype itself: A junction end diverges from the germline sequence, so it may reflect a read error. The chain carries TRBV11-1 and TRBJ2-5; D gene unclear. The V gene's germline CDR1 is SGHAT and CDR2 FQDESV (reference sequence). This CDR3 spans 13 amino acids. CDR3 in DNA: TGTGCCGGCAGCTCAGAAAATCAAGAGACCCAGTACTTC. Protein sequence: CAGSSENQETQYF.

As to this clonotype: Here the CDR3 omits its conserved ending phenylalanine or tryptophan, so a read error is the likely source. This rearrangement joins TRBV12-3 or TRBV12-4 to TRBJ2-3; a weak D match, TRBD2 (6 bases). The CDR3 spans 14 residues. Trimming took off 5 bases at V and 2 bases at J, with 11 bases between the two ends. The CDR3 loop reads CASSLTSTTDTQYL. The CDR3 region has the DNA TGTGCCAGCAGTCTGACTAGTACCACAGATACGCAGTATCTT.

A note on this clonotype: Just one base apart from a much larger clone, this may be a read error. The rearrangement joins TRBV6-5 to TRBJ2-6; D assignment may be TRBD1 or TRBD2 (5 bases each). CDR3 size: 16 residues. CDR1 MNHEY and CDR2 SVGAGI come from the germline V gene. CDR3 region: CVSSYRGVSGANVLTF. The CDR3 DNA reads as TGTGTCAGCAGTTACAGAGGGGTCTCTGGGGCCAACGTCCTGACTTTC.

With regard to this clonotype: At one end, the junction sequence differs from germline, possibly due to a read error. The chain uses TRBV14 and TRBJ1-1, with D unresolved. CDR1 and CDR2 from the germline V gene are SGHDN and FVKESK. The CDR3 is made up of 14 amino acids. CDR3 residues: CVSSQGLTLRKAFF. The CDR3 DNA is TGTGTCAGCAGCCAAGGATTGACACTGCGAAAAGCTTTCTTT.

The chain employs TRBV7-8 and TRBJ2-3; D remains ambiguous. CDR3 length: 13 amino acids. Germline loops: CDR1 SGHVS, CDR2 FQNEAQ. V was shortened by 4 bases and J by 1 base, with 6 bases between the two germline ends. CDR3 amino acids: CASSSIGTDTQYF. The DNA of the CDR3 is TGTGCCAGCAGCTCCATTGGCACAGATACGCAGTATTTT.

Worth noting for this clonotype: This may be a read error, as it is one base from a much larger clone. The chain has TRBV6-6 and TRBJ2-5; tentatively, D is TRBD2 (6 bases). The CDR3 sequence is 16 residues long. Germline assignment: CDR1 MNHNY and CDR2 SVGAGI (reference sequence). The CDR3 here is CASSHPGTPRGETQHF. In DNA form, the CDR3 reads TGTGCCAGCAGTCACCCCGGGACTCCTCGGGGAGAGACCCAGCACTTC.

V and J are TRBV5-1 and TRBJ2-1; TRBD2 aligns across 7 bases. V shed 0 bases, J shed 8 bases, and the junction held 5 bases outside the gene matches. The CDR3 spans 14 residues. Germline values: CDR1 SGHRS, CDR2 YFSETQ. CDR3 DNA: TGCGCCAGCAGCTTGGAGGCGGGGAGGGATGAGCAGTTCTTC. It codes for CASSLEAGRDEQFF.

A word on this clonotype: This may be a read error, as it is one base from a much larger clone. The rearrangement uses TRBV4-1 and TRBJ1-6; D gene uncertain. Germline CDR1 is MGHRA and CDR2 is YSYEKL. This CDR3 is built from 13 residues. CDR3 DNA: TGCGCCAGCAGCCAAACTCAGCTTTCACCCATCCACTTT. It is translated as CASSQTQLSPIHF.

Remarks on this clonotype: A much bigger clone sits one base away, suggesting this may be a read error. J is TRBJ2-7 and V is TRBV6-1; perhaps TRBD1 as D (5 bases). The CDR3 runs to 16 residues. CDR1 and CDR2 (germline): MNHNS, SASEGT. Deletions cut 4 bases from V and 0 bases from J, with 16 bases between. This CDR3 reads CASSGIRQGTSYEQYF. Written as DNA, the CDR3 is TGTGCCAGCAGTGGTATTCGGCAGGGAACCTCCTACGAGCAGTACTTC.

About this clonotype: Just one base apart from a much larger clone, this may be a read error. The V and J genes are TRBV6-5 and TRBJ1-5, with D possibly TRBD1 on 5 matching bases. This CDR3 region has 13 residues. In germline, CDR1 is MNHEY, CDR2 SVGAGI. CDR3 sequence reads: CANSETANQPQHF. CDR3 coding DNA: TGTGCCAACAGTGAGACAGCCAATCAGCCCCAGCATTTT.

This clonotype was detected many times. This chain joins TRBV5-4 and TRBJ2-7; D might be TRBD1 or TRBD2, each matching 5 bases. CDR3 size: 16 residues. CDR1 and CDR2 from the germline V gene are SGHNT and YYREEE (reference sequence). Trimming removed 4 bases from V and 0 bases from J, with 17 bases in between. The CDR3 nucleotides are TGTGCCAGCAGCCCCGGCGGTGGGACGCTCTCCTACGAGCAGTACTTC. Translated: CASSPGGGTLSYEQYF.

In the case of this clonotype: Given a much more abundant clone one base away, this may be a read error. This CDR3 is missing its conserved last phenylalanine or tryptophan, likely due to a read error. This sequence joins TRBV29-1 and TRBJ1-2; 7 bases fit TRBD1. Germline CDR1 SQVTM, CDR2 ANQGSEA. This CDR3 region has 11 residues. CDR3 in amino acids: CSDEGGGGYTS. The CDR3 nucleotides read TGCAGCGATGAAGGGGGCGGTGGCTACACCTCC.

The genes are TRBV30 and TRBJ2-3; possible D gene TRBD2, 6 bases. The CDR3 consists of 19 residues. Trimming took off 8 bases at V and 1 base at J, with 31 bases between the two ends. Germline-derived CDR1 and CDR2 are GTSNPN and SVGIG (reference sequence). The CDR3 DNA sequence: TGTGCCGCCTGGAGTAGTAGGGGACGGGGGTCGGATGGCACAGATACGCAGTATTTT. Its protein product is CAAWSSRGRGSDGTDTQYF.

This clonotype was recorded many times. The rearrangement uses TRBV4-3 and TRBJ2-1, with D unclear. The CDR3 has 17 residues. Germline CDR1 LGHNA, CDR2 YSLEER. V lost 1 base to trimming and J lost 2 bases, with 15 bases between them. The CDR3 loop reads CASSQGLGDLTYNEQFF. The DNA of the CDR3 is TGCGCCAGCAGCCAAGGGCTCGGTGACCTTACCTACAATGAGCAGTTCTTC.

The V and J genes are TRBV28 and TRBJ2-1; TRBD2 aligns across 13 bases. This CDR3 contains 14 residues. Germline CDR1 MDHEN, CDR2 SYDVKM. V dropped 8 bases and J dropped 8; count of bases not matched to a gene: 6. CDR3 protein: CASGLAGARDEQFF. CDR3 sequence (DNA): TGTGCCAGCGGACTAGCGGGAGCAAGGGATGAGCAGTTCTTC. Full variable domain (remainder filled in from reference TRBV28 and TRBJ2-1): DVKVTQSSRYLVKRTGEKVFLECVQDMDHENMFWYRQDPGLGLRLIYFSYDVKMKEKGDIPEGYSVSREKKERFSLILESASTNQTSMYLCASGLAGARDEQFFGPGTRLTVL.

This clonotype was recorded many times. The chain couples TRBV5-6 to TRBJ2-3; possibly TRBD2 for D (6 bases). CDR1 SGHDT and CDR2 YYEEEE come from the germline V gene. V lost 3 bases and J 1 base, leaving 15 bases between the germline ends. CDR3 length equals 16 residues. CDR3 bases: TGTGCCAGCAGCTCCCTTGTGGAGCGGGGCACAGATACGCAGTATTTT. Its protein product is CASSSLVERGTDTQYF.

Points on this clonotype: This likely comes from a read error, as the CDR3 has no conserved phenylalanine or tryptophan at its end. In DNA form, the CDR3 reads TGTGCCAGCAGCCGTTACAGGAGCAATCAGCCCCAGCATCTT. It specifies CASSRYRSNQPQHL. The J gene is TRBJ1-5, the V gene TRBV28; TRBD1 might be the D (5 bases). Germline V gene lookup returns CDR1 MDHEN and CDR2 SYDVKM. The CDR3 is 14 amino acids. V lost 6 bases to trimming and J lost 1 base, with 10 bases between them.

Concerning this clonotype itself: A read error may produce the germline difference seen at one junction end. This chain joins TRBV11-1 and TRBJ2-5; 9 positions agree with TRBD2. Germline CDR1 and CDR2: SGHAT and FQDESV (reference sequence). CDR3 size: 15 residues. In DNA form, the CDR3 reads TGTGTCAGCATGCGGGCTAGCGGGATCGTAGAGACCCAGTACTTC. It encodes CVSMRASGIVETQYF.

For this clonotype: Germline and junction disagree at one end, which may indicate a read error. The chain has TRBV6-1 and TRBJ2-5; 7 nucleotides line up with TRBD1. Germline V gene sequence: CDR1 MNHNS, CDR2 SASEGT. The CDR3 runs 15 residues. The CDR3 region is CASSETGVGQETQNF. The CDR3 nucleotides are TGTGCCAGCAGTGAAACAGGGGTAGGCCAAGAGACCCAGAACTTC.

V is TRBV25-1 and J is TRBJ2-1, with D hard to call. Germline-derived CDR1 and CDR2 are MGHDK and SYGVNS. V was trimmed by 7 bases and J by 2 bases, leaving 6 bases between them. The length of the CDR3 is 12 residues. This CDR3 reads CASIGPYNEQFF. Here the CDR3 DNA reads TGTGCCAGCATTGGACCCTACAATGAGCAGTTCTTC.

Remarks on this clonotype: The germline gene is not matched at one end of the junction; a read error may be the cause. The CDR3 sequence: CANSLAGEIQYF. The CDR3 DNA reads as TGTGCCAACAGCTTAGCTGGGGAGATCCAGTACTTC. This chain joins TRBV11-2 and TRBJ2-5, with TRBD2 as a possible D gene (5 bases). Germline-derived CDR1 and CDR2 are SGHAT and FQNNGV. This CDR3 spans 12 amino acids.

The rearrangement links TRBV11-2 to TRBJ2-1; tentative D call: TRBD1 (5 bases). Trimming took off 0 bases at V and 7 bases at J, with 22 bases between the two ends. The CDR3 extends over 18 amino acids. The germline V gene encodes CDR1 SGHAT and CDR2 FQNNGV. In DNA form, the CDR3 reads TGTGCCAGCAGCTTAGACTGGAGTGGGGCCGATTACCATAATGAGCAGTTCTTC. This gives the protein CASSLDWSGADYHNEQFF.

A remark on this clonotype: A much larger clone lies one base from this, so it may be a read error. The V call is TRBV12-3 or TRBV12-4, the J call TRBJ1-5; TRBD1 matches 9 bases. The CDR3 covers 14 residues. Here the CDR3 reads CASGFGQGNQPQHF. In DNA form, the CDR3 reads TGTGCCAGCGGTTTTGGACAGGGGAATCAGCCCCAGCATTTT.

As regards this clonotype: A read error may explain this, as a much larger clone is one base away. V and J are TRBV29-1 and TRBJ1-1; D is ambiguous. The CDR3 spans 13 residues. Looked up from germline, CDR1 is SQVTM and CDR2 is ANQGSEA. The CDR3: CSLEDNLETEAFF. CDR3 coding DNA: TGCAGCCTTGAAGATAACCTGGAGACTGAAGCTTTCTTT. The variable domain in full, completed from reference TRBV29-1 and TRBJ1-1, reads SAVISQKPSRDICQRGTSLTIQCQVDSQVTMMFWYRQQPGQSLTLIATANQGSEATYESGFVIDKFPISRPNLTFSTLTVSNMSPEDSSIYLCSLEDNLETEAFFGQGTRLTVV.

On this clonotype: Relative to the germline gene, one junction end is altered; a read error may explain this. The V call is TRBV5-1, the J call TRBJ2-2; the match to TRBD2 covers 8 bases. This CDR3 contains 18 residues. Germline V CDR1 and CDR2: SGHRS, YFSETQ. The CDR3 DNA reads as TGCGCCAGCAGCTTGGTTGCCCGGGAGGGCCGCTACACCGGGGAGCTGTCTTTT. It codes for CASSLVAREGRYTGELSF.

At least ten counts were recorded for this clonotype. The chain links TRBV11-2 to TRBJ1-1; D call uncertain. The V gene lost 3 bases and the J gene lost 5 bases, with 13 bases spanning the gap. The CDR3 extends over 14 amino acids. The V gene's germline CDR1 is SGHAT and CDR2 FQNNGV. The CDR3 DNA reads TGTGCCAGCAGCTTCGGTGGGGTAAGGACTGAAGCTTTCTTT. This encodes CASSFGGVRTEAFF.

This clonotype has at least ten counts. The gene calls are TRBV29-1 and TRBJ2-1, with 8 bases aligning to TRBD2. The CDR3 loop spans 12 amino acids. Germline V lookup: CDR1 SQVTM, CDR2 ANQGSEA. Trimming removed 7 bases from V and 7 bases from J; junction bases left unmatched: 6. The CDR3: CSASGGWNEQFF. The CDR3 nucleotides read TGCAGCGCCTCGGGAGGGTGGAATGAGCAGTTCTTC.

CDR3: CASSNRRARDNEQFF. DNA for the CDR3: TGTGCCAGTAGTAATCGGAGGGCAAGGGACAATGAGCAGTTCTTC. The chain recombines TRBV6-6 with TRBJ2-1; D perhaps matches TRBD2 (6 bases). Germline V lookup: CDR1 MNHNY, CDR2 SVGAGI (reference sequence). The CDR3 length is 15 residues. The V end was cut by 9 bases, the J end by 5 bases, with 20 bases between.